This T cell receptor (beta chain) came from a study of blood T cells in healthy people across ages. It was with a sample-barcoded 5' primer and a J-beta primer mix that a second PCR of roughly 7 to 12 cycles was run. A template-switch adaptor containing 12 random nucleotides labeled each cDNA molecule. All samples gave at least 2.5 million CDR3-containing paired-end reads. One entry per CDR3 protein results from TCRdb running MiXCR on the 5' RACE reads. The sample records about 730,000 distinct CDR3 sequences, about 42% being singletons. Overall study results and limits: Higher diversity, along with more naive CD4+ cells, distinguished long-lived donors from aged donors.

As for this clonotype: Its antigen is unknown.

The CDR3 loop spans 15 amino acids. The germline V gene has CDR1 SNHLY and CDR2 FYNNEI. J lost 13 bases, V lost 0 bases, and 6 bases had no gene match. This TCR was sampled from a woman aged 55 to 70 in good health. The sample consisted of blood. The J gene is TRBJ2-5, the V gene TRBV2; 15 nucleotides match TRBD2. The CDR3 loop reads CASSEARTSGRAPYF. DNA for the CDR3: TGTGCCAGCAGTGAAGCCCGGACTAGCGGGAGGGCCCCGTACTTC.